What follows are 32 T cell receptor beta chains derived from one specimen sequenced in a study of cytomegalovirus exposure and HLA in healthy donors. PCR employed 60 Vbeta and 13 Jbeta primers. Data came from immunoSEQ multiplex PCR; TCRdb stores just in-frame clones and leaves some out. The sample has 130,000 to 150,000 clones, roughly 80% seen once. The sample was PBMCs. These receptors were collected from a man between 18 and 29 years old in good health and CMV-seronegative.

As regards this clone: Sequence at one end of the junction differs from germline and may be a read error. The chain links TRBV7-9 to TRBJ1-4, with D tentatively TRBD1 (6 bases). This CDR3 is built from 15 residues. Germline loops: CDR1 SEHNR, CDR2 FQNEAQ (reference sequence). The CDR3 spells CSSSLIGGTNEKLFF. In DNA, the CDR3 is TGTTCCAGCAGCTTAATTGGGGGCACTAATGAAAAACTGTTTTTT.

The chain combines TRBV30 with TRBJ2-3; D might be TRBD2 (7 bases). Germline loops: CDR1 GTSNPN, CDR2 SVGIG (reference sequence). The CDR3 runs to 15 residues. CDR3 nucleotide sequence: TGTGGGGGCGGGGGCTTAGGACTTGGCACAGATACGCAGTATTTT. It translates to CGGGGLGLGTDTQYF.

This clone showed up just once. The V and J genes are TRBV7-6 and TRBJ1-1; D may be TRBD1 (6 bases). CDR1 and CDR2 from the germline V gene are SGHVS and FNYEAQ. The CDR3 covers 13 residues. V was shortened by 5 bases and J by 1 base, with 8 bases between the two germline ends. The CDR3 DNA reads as TGTGCCAGCAGCGGACAGACGAACACTGAAGCTTTCTTT. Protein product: CASSGQTNTEAFF.

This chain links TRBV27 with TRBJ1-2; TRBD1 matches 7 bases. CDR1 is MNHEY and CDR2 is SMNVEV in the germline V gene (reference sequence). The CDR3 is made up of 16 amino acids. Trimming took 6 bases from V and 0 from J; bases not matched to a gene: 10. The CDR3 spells CASRYSSGTANYGYTF. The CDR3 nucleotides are TGTGCCAGCAGATACTCATCCGGGACAGCTAACTATGGCTACACCTTC.

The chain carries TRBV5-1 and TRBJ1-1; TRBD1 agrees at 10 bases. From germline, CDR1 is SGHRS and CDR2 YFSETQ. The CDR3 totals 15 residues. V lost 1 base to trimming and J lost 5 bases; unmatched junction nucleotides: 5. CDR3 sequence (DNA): TGCGCCAGCAGCTTGAGACAGGGGGCGTGGACTGAAGCTTTCTTT. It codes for CASSLRQGAWTEAFF.

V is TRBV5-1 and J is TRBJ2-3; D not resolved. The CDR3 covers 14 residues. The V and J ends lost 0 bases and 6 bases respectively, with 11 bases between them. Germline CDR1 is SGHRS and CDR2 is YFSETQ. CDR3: CASSLGAPRDTQYF. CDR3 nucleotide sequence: TGCGCCAGCAGCTTGGGGGCCCCCCGGGATACGCAGTATTTT.

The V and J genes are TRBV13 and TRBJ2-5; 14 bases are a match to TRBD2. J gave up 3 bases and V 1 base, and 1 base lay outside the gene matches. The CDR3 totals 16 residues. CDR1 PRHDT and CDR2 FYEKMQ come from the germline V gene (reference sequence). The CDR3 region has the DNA TGTGCCAGCAGCTTAGAGGGACTAGCGGGGGAAGAGACCCAGTACTTC. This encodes CASSLEGLAGEETQYF. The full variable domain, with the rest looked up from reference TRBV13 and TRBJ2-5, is AAGVIQSPRHLIKEKRETATLKCYPIPRHDTVYWYQQGPGQDPQFLISFYEKMQSDKGSIPDRFSAQQFSDYHSELNMSSLELGDSALYFCASSLEGLAGEETQYFGPGTRLLVL.

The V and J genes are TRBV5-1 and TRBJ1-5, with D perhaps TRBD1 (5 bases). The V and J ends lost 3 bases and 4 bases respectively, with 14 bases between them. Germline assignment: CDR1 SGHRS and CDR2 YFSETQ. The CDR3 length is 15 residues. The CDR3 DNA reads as TGCGCCAGCAGCTCCGGGACTGGAACTAATCAGCCCCAGCATTTT. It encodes CASSSGTGTNQPQHF.

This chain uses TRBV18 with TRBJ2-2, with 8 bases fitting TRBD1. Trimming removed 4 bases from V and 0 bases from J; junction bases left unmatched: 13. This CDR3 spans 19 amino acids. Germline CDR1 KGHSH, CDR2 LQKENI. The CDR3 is CASSLGRTGMGSNTGELFF. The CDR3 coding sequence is TGTGCCAGCTCACTTGGTCGGACAGGGATGGGGTCGAACACCGGGGAGCTGTTTTTT. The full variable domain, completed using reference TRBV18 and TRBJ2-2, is NAGVMQNPRHLVRRRGQEARLRCSPMKGHSHVYWYRQLPEEGLKFMVYLQKENIIDESGMPKERFSAEFPKEGPSILRIQQVVRGDSAAYFCASSLGRTGMGSNTGELFFGEGSRLTVL.

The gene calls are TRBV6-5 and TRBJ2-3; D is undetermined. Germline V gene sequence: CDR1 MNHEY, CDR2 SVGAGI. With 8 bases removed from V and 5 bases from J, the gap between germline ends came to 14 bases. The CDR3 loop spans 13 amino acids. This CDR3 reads CASGEIGGDTQYF. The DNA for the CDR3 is TGTGCCAGCGGCGAGATCGGCGGAGATACGCAGTATTTT.

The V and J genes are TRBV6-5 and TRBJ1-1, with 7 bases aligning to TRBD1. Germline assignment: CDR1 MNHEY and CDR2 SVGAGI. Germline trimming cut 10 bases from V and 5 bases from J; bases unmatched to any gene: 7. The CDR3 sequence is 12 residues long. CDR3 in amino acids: CATRTGGTEAFF. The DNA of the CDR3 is TGTGCCACCCGGACAGGAGGGACTGAAGCTTTCTTT.

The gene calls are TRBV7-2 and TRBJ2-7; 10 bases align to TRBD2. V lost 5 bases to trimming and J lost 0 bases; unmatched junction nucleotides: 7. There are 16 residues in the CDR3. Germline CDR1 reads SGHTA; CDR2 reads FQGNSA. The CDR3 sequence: CASSPTSGALSYEQYF. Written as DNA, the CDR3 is TGTGCCAGCAGCCCAACTAGCGGGGCCCTCTCCTACGAGCAGTACTTC.

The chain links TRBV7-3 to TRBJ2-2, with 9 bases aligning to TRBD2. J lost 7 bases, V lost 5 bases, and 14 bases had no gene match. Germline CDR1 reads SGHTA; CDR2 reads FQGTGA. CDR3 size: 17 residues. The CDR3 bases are TGTGCCAGCAGCCGAATGCTGGGACTAGCAGATGGCGGGGAGCTGTTTTTT. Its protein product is CASSRMLGLADGGELFF. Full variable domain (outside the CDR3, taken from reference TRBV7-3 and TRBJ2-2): GAGVSQTPSNKVTEKGKYVELRCDPISGHTALYWYRQSLGQGPEFLIYFQGTGAADDSGLPNDRFFAVRPEGSVSTLKIQRTERGDSAVYLCASSRMLGLADGGELFFGEGSRLTVL.

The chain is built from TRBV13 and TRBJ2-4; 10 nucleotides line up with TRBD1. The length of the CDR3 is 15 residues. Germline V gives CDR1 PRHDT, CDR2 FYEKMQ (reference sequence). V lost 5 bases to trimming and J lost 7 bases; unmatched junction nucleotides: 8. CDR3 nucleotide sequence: TGTGCCAGCAGCCGACAGGGGGCAATTTCGAACATTCAGTACTTC. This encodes CASSRQGAISNIQYF.

The DNA for the CDR3 is TGTGCCAGCAGTCCCGACAGGGCGCTCTCTGGGGCCAACGTCCTGACTTTC. This sequence encodes CASSPDRALSGANVLTF. V and J are TRBV2 and TRBJ2-6, with 7 bases that match TRBD1. Germline V lookup: CDR1 SNHLY, CDR2 FYNNEI. This CDR3 has 17 residues. V was clipped by 5 bases and J by 0 bases; unmatched bases: 7.

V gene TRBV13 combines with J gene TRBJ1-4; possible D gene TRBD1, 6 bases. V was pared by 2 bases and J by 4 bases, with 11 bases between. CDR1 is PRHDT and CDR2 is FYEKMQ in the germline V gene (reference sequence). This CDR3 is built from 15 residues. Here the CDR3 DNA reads TGTGCCAGCAGCTTACGCAGGGGATATAATGAAAAACTGTTTTTT. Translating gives CASSLRRGYNEKLFF.

CDR3 in DNA: TGTGCCACCAGCAGTCCCTGGAGGAAGGAAGAGACCCAGTACTTC. It codes for CATSSPWRKEETQYF. This chain joins TRBV15 and TRBJ2-5; possibly TRBD2 for D (5 bases). Trimming removed 3 bases from V and 3 bases from J, with 14 bases in between. This CDR3 has 15 residues. Germline lookup yields CDR1 LNHNV and CDR2 YYDKDF (reference sequence).

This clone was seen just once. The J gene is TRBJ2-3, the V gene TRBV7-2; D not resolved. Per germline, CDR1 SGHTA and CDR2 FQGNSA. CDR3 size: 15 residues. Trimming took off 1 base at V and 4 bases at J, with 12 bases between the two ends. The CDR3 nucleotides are TGTGCCAGCAGCTTAGAGTCGACATCCGCAGATACGCAGTATTTT. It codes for CASSLESTSADTQYF.

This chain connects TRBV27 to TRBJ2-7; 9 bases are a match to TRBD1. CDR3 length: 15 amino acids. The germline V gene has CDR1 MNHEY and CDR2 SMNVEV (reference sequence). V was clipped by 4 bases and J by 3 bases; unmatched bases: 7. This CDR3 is CASSSPGTGSYEQYF. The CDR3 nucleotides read TGTGCCAGCAGTTCCCCCGGGACAGGGAGCTACGAGCAGTACTTC.

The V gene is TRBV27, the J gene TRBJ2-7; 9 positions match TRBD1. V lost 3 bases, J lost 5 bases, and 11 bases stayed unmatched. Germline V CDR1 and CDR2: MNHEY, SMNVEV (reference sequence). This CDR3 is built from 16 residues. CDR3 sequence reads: CASSLGGQGFLHEQYF. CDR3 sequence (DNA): TGTGCCAGCAGTTTGGGCGGACAGGGGTTCCTCCACGAGCAGTACTTC.

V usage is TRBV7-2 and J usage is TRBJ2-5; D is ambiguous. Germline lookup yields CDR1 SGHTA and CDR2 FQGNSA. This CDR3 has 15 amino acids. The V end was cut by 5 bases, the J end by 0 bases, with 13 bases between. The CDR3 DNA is TGTGCCAGCAGCAAAAGTCGAGTGAACCAAGAGACCCAGTACTTC. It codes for CASSKSRVNQETQYF.

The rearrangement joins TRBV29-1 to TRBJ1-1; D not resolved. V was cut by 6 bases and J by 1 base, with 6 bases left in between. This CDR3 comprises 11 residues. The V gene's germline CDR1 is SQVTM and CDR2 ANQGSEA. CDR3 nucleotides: TGCAGCGTACTTAGGAACACTGAAGCTTTCTTT. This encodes CSVLRNTEAFF.

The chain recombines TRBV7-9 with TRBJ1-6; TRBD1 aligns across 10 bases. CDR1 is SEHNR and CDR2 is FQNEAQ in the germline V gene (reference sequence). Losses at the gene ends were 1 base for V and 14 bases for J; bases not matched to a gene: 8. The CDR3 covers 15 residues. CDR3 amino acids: CASSLGTGGSSTLHF. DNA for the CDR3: TGTGCCAGCAGCTTAGGGACAGGGGGTTCGAGCACCCTCCACTTT.

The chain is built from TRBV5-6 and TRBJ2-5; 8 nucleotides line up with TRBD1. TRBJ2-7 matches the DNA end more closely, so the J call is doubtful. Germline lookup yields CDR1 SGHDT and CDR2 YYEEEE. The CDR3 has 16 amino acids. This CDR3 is CASSYAGTGGHYEQYF. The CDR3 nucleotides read TGTGCCAGCAGCTACGCCGGTACAGGGGGTCACTACGAGCAGTACTTC.

The CDR3 spells CASSTGTGGYGYTF. CDR3 nucleotides: TGTGCCAGCAGTACCGGGACAGGGGGCTATGGCTACACCTTC. The genes are TRBV7-6 and TRBJ1-2; 11 bases align to TRBD1. Per germline, CDR1 SGHVS and CDR2 FNYEAQ. V shed 6 bases and J 4 bases; nucleotides not matched to a gene: 4. The CDR3 has 14 amino acids.

The CDR3 reads CAWSGKGNQPQHF. CDR3 bases: TGTGCCTGGAGCGGGAAGGGCAATCAGCCCCAGCATTTT. The rearrangement links TRBV30 to TRBJ1-5, with no clear D. With 3 bases removed from V and 2 bases from J, the gap between germline ends came to 8 bases. The CDR3 extends over 13 amino acids. The germline V gene has CDR1 GTSNPN and CDR2 SVGIG (reference sequence).

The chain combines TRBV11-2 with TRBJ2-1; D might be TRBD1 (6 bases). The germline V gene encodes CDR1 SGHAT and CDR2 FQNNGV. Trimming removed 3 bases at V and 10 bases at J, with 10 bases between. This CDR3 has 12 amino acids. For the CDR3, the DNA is TGTGCCAGCAGCTTGGGCGACAGGGAGCAGTTCTTC. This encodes CASSLGDREQFF. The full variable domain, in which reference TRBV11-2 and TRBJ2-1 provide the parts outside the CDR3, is EAGVAQSPRYKIIEKRQSVAFWCNPISGHATLYWYQQILGQGPKLLIQFQNNGVVDDSQLPKDRFSAERLKGVDSTLKIQPAKLEDSAVYLCASSLGDREQFFGPGTRLTVL.

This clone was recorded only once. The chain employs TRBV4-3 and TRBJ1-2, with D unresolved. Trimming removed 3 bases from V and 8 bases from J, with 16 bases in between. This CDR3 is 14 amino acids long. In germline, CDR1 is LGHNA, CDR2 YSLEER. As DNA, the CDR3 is TGCGCCAGCAGCCACGGAGACCCCACCGGAGGCTACACCTTC. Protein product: CASSHGDPTGGYTF.

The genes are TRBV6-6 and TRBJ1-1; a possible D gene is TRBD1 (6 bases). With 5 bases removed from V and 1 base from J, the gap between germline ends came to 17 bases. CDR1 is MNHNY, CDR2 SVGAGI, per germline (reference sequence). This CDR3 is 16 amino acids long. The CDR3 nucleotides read TGTGCCAGCAGTCTTCTCCTGGACAGTCGGAACACTGAAGCTTTCTTT. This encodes CASSLLLDSRNTEAFF.

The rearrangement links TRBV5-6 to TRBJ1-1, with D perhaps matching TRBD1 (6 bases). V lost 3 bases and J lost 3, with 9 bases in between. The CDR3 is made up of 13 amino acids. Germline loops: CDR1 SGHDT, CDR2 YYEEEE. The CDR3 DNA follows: TGTGCCAGCAGCTATGGACAGTACACTGAAGCTTTCTTT. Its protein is CASSYGQYTEAFF.

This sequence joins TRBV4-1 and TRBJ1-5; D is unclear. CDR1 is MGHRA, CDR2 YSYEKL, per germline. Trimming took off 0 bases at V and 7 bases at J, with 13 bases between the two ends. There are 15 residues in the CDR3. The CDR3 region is CASSQDMVGRQPQHF. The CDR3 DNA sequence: TGCGCCAGCAGCCAAGATATGGTGGGGAGGCAGCCCCAGCATTTT.

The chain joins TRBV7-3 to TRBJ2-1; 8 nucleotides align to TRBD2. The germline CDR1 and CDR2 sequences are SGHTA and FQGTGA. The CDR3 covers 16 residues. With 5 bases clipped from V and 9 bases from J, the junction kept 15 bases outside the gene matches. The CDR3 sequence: CASSPPGGRGVGEQFF. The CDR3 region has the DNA TGTGCCAGCAGCCCCCCCGGCGGGCGGGGGGTGGGTGAGCAGTTCTTC.